This passage covers 29 T cell receptor beta chains from one sample sequenced in a study of cytomegalovirus exposure and HLA in healthy donors listed by TCRdb under 2017. Libraries came from the immunoSEQ multiplex PCR assay. For the multiplex PCR, a mixture combining 60 forward primers for TCR Vbeta segments and 13 reverse primers for TCR Jbeta segments was used. TCRdb's version of the immuneACCESS table is confined to in-frame rearrangements and falls short of the full clone set. An unresolved V gene accounts for under half of the shortfall where checked; the remainder is of unknown origin. A total of more than 15,000 clones appear in this sample, about 75% of them only once. Of the sample, roughly 3.6% is held by the ten largest clones. Sequenced material: PBMCs. These receptors were obtained from a man aged 18 to 30 in good health and CMV-seronegative.

This chain links TRBV4-1 with TRBJ2-1; 7 bases align to TRBD2. The J segment lost 5 bases and the V segment lost 3 bases, leaving 10 bases of the junction unmatched. CDR1 MGHRA and CDR2 YSYEKL come from the germline V gene. The CDR3 sequence is 16 residues long. As DNA, the CDR3 is TGCGCCAGCAGCCACCCTAAGACTAGCACGGACAATGAGCAGTTCTTC. This encodes CASSHPKTSTDNEQFF.

This clone has only a few counts. The chain has TRBV6-5 and TRBJ1-1; no firm D call. With 7 bases removed from V and 3 bases from J, the gap between germline ends came to 18 bases. Germline-derived CDR1 and CDR2 are MNHEY and SVGAGI. This CDR3 comprises 15 residues. CDR3 protein: CASKGGGRPDTEAFF. The CDR3 DNA reads TGTGCCAGCAAGGGAGGAGGTAGACCAGACACTGAAGCTTTCTTT.

This clone was recorded a few times. The chain is built from TRBV19 and TRBJ1-4; possible D gene TRBD1, 5 bases. V lost 6 bases to trimming and J lost 6 bases, with 14 bases between them. Germline V CDR1 and CDR2: LNHDA, SQIVND (reference sequence). The CDR3 runs to 14 residues. DNA for the CDR3: TGTGCCAGTAGGCCTGACAGTGTATATGAAAAACTGTTTTTT. Translated, it gives CASRPDSVYEKLFF. Supplemented by reference TRBV19 and TRBJ1-4, the full variable domain reads DGGITQSPKYLFRKEGQNVTLSCEQNLNHDAMYWYRQDPGQGLRLIYYSQIVNDFQKGDIAEGYSVSREKKESFPLTVTSAQKNPTAFYLCASRPDSVYEKLFFGSGTQLSVL.

The CDR3 sequence is CATSRTQFNTEAFF. CDR3 nucleotide sequence: TGTGCCACCAGCAGAACACAGTTTAACACTGAAGCTTTCTTT. This chain links TRBV15 with TRBJ1-1, with D unresolved. The CDR3 sequence is 14 residues long. Deletions cut 2 bases from V and 2 bases from J, with 9 bases between. Germline CDR1 is LNHNV and CDR2 is YYDKDF (reference sequence).

This clone was counted a few times. The chain uses TRBV5-4 and TRBJ2-1; unclear D gene. The germline CDR1 and CDR2 sequences are SGHNT and YYREEE (reference sequence). Trimming left V 0 bases short and J 4 bases short, with 14 bases between. The CDR3 sequence is 16 residues long. The chain's CDR3 is CASSLAKAARYNEQFF. The DNA for the CDR3 is TGTGCCAGCAGCTTGGCCAAGGCGGCTAGATACAATGAGCAGTTCTTC.

The chain combines TRBV30 with TRBJ2-2, with 9 nucleotides matching TRBD2. The trim removed 7 bases at V and 1 base at J, leaving 4 bases unmatched. This CDR3 is 14 amino acids long. In germline, CDR1 is GTSNPN, CDR2 SVGIG (reference sequence). CDR3 nucleotides: TGTGCCTATAGCGGGGGCCAGAACACCGGGGAGCTGTTTTTT. Translating it yields CAYSGGQNTGELFF.

The gene calls are TRBV9 and TRBJ2-7; tentatively, D is TRBD1 (6 bases). Germline V gene sequence: CDR1 SGDLS, CDR2 YYNGEE. V lost 1 base and J lost 1, with 18 bases in between. This CDR3 has 17 residues. CDR3 sequence (DNA): TGTGCCAGCAGCGTACATGGTTCAGGGGTAGGGTCCTACGAGCAGTACTTC. This translates into CASSVHGSGVGSYEQYF.

The genes are TRBV5-1 and TRBJ2-1; 7 bases are shared with TRBD2. Germline CDR1 is SGHRS and CDR2 is YFSETQ. J gave up 7 bases and V 1 base, and 5 bases lay outside the gene matches. The CDR3 spans 14 residues. The CDR3 nucleotides read TGCGCCAGCAGCTTGACGGGAGGTTTGAATGAGCAGTTCTTC. Amino acids: CASSLTGGLNEQFF.

The CDR3 DNA reads TGTGCCAGCAGCGCGGGGATAGGCACTGAAGCTTTCTTT. This encodes CASSAGIGTEAFF. V and J are TRBV7-8 and TRBJ1-1; D not resolved. The V and J ends lost 5 bases and 4 bases respectively, with 11 bases between them. This CDR3 has 13 amino acids. Germline values: CDR1 SGHVS, CDR2 FQNEAQ.

V and J are TRBV9 and TRBJ1-5, with a possible D match to TRBD1 (5 bases). The germline V gene has CDR1 SGDLS and CDR2 YYNGEE. The V gene lost 7 bases and the J gene lost 0 bases, with 20 bases spanning the gap. The CDR3 runs 17 residues. CDR3 DNA: TGTGCCAGCTACGGGGGGACCCGCTTTTATAGCAATCAGCCCCAGCATTTT. Translating gives CASYGGTRFYSNQPQHF.

CDR3: CASSPVVAGSSGANVLTF. CDR3 bases: TGTGCCAGCAGCCCCGTGGTAGCGGGGAGCTCTGGGGCCAACGTCCTGACTTTC. The chain links TRBV27 to TRBJ2-6, with TRBD2 identical over 8 bases. V lost 6 bases and J lost 0; bases outside the gene matches: 10. Germline V gene lookup returns CDR1 MNHEY and CDR2 SMNVEV (reference sequence). CDR3 length equals 18 residues. Combining the CDR3 with reference TRBV27 and TRBJ2-6 gives the whole variable domain EAQVTQNPRYLITVTGKKLTVTCSQNMNHEYMSWYRQDPGLGLRQIYYSMNVEVTDKGDVPEGYKVSRKEKRNFPLILESPSPNQTSLYFCASSPVVAGSSGANVLTFGAGSRLTVL.

V is TRBV6-1 and J is TRBJ1-1; no clear D gene. From germline, CDR1 is MNHNS and CDR2 SASEGT. With 6 bases removed from V and 7 bases from J, the gap between germline ends came to 9 bases. This CDR3 is built from 11 residues. The CDR3 DNA follows: TGTGCCAGCAGGGGGAGAGATGAAGCTTTCTTT. Translated: CASRGRDEAFF.

The CDR3 sequence is CASSQLALSEQYF. The CDR3 nucleotides read TGTGCCAGCAGCCAACTAGCTTTGAGCGAGCAGTACTTC. The gene calls are TRBV7-3 and TRBJ2-7, with D maybe TRBD2 (6 bases). Germline CDR1 SGHTA, CDR2 FQGTGA. The CDR3 has 13 amino acids. Trimming took 5 bases from V and 6 from J, leaving 14 bases between them.

The rearrangement links TRBV29-1 to TRBJ1-2; D not resolved. CDR1 is SQVTM, CDR2 ANQGSEA, per germline. The CDR3 runs 13 residues. V was cut by 6 bases and J by 8 bases, with 19 bases left in between. This CDR3 is CSVPFPSREGYTF. The CDR3 DNA sequence: TGCAGCGTCCCATTCCCGTCGCGGGAAGGCTACACCTTC.

The V call is TRBV5-1, the J call TRBJ2-7; TRBD2 agrees at 7 bases. After removal of 3 bases from V and 0 bases from J, the junction contained 9 bases not matched to a gene. The CDR3 is 16 residues long. Looked up from germline, CDR1 is SGHRS and CDR2 is YFSETQ. The DNA for the CDR3 is TGCGCCAGCAGCTCTCGGCTCGGGGGGAGCTCCTACGAGCAGTACTTC. This encodes CASSSRLGGSSYEQYF.

The genes are TRBV25-1 and TRBJ2-2; tentatively, D is TRBD2 (5 bases). The CDR3 runs 14 residues. V was shortened by 4 bases and J by 3 bases, with 9 bases between the two germline ends. Per the germline V gene, CDR1 is MGHDK and CDR2 is SYGVNS. The CDR3 DNA reads as TGTGCCAGCAGTGCCCAGGAGGACACCGGGGAGCTGTTTTTT. Protein: CASSAQEDTGELFF.

This chain connects TRBV14 to TRBJ2-1; D unclear. The CDR3 has 11 residues. V was shortened by 8 bases and J by 4 bases, with 6 bases between the two germline ends. Germline CDR1 is SGHDN and CDR2 is FVKESK. The CDR3 loop is CASPFYNEQFF. CDR3 bases: TGTGCCAGCCCTTTTTACAATGAGCAGTTCTTC.

V is TRBV29-1 and J is TRBJ2-1; 8 positions agree with TRBD2. The CDR3 spans 12 residues. CDR1 SQVTM and CDR2 ANQGSEA come from the germline V gene. V lost 7 bases, J lost 9 bases, and 8 bases stayed unmatched. CDR3 region: CSAGGLVVEQFF. The CDR3 DNA reads TGCAGCGCCGGGGGACTAGTGGTTGAGCAGTTCTTC.

J is TRBJ2-7 and V is TRBV30; TRBD2 matches 8 bases. The trim removed 1 base at V and 6 bases at J, leaving 5 bases unmatched. Germline CDR1 and CDR2: GTSNPN and SVGIG (reference sequence). The CDR3 length is 13 residues. The CDR3 loop reads CAWSGAGGREQYF. For the CDR3, the DNA is TGTGCCTGGAGTGGGGCGGGAGGTCGCGAGCAGTACTTC.

V usage is TRBV25-1 and J usage is TRBJ1-5; D remains ambiguous. V lost 2 bases, J lost 3 bases, and 8 bases lay in between. Germline CDR1 is MGHDK and CDR2 is SYGVNS. This CDR3 spans 14 amino acids. CDR3 bases: TGTGCCAGCAGTGAACTGGTAGTCAATCAGCCCCAGCATTTT. The encoded protein is CASSELVVNQPQHF. Variable domain in full (rest from reference TRBV25-1 and TRBJ1-5): EADIYQTPRYLVIGTGKKITLECSQTMGHDKMYWYQQDPGMELHLIHYSYGVNSTEKGDLSSESTVSRIRTEHFPLTLESARPSHTSQYLCASSELVVNQPQHFGDGTRLSIL.

The chain has TRBV29-1 and TRBJ2-1; maybe TRBD2 (5 bases). This CDR3 contains 17 residues. V was shortened by 6 bases and J by 0 bases, with 21 bases between the two germline ends. Germline V CDR1 and CDR2: SQVTM, ANQGSEA. CDR3 nucleotides: TGCAGCGTCCCTGGAGAAAGCGGAATTACCTCCTACAATGAGCAGTTCTTC. Translating gives CSVPGESGITSYNEQFF.

The rearrangement joins TRBV5-1 to TRBJ1-1; the D gene is possibly TRBD1 (5 bases). The germline V gene has CDR1 SGHRS and CDR2 YFSETQ. This CDR3 comprises 14 residues. V lost 2 bases, J lost 0 bases, and 8 bases lay in between. The CDR3: CASSFSGMNTEAFF. The CDR3 DNA reads as TGCGCCAGCAGCTTTTCAGGGATGAACACTGAAGCTTTCTTT.

This clone was detected a few times. This rearrangement joins TRBV6-1 to TRBJ1-1; D may be TRBD1 (5 bases). This CDR3 has 15 residues. The V gene's germline CDR1 is MNHNS and CDR2 SASEGT. V was clipped by 6 bases and J by 8 bases, with 22 bases between them. The CDR3: CASRLQARSTDEAFF. CDR3 DNA: TGTGCCAGCAGGTTACAGGCGAGATCGACAGACGAAGCTTTCTTT.

On this clone itself: A junction end diverges from the germline sequence, so it may reflect a read error. J is TRBJ2-7 and V is TRBV7-2; 12 bases align to TRBD2. CDR1 is SGHTA, CDR2 FQGNSA, per germline. The length of the CDR3 is 15 residues. CDR3 bases: TGTGCCAGCAGCACGGGACTAGCGGGCCCCTACGAGCTGTACTTC. It translates to CASSTGLAGPYELYF.

J is TRBJ2-5 and V is TRBV4-2; 10 bases are a match to TRBD2. After removal of 4 bases from V and 2 bases from J, the junction contained 10 bases not matched to a gene. The V gene's germline CDR1 is LGHNA and CDR2 YNFKEQ. The CDR3 runs to 17 residues. The CDR3 region has the DNA TGTGCCAGCAGCCGAACGCTCCAACTAGCGGGACAAGAGACCCAGTACTTC. Its protein product is CASSRTLQLAGQETQYF.

The V gene is TRBV29-1, the J gene TRBJ1-1; 7 bases are shared with TRBD1. This CDR3 has 13 amino acids. With V trimmed by 6 bases and J by 3 bases, 7 bases remained unmatched. Germline V CDR1 and CDR2: SQVTM, ANQGSEA. CDR3 sequence (DNA): TGCAGCGTCGGGCACAGGGGAGACACTGAAGCTTTCTTT. Translation gives CSVGHRGDTEAFF.

This clone has a handful of counts. The V and J genes are TRBV6-5 and TRBJ1-5, with 7 bases matching TRBD1. The CDR3 runs to 15 residues. With 2 bases clipped from V and 2 bases from J, the junction kept 3 bases outside the gene matches. Germline CDR1 is MNHEY and CDR2 is SVGAGI. CDR3 region: CASSYRQGGNQPQHF. DNA for the CDR3: TGTGCCAGCAGTTACCGGCAGGGGGGCAATCAGCCCCAGCATTTT.

This chain joins TRBV30 and TRBJ2-3; no firm D call. This CDR3 is built from 12 residues. Germline CDR1 is GTSNPN and CDR2 is SVGIG (reference sequence). V gave up 5 bases and J gave up 2 bases, with 8 bases separating them. The CDR3 loop is CAWDTDTDTQYF. The CDR3 coding sequence is TGTGCCTGGGACACAGACACAGATACGCAGTATTTT.

The rearrangement uses TRBV7-2 and TRBJ2-1, with a possible D match to TRBD2 (6 bases). Germline V lookup: CDR1 SGHTA, CDR2 FQGNSA. The length of the CDR3 is 19 residues. The germline V and J ends were trimmed by 5 bases and 0 bases, with 23 bases remaining between them. CDR3 bases: TGTGCCAGCAGCCTCCACATCACGGAGGGCGAGAGCTCCTACAATGAGCAGTTCTTC. Its protein product is CASSLHITEGESSYNEQFF.